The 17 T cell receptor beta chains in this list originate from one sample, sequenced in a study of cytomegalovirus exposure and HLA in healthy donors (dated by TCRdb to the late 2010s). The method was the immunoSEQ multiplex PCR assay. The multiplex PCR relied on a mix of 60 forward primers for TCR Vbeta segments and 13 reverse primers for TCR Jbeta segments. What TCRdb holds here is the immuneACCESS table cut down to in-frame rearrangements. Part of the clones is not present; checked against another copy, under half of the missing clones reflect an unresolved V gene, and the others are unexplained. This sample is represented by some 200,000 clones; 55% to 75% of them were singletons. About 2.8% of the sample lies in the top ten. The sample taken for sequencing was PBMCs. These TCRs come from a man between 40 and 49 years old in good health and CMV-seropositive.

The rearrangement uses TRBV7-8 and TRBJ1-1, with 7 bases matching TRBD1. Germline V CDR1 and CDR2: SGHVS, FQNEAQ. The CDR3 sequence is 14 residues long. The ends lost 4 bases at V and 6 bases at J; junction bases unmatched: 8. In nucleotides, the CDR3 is TGTGCCAGCAGCTCCGCCACAGGGGACGCTGAAGCTTTCTTT. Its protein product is CASSSATGDAEAFF. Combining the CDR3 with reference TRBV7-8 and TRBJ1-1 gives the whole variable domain GAGVSQSPRYKVAKRGQDVALRCDPISGHVSLFWYQQALGQGPEFLTYFQNEAQLDKSGLPSDRFFAERPEGSVSTLKIQRTQQEDSAVYLCASSSATGDAEAFFGQGTRLTVV.

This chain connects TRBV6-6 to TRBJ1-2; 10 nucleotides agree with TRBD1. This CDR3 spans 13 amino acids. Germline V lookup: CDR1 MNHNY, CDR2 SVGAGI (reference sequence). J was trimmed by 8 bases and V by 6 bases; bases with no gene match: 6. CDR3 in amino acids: CASSTGQGRGYTF. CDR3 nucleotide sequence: TGTGCCAGCAGCACGGGACAGGGGCGAGGCTACACCTTC.

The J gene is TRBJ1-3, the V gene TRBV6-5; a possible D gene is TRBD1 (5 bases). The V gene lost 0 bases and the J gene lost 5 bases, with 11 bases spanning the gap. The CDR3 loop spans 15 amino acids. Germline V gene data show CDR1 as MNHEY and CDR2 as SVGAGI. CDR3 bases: TGTGCCAGCAGTTACTCGAAGGGGCTTCGAAACACCATATATTTT. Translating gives CASSYSKGLRNTIYF.

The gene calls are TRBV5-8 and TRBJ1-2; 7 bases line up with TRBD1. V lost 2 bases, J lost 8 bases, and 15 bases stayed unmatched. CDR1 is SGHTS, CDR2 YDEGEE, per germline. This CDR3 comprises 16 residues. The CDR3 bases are TGTGCCAGCAGCTTTACAGGACAGGTGGGAGGTATGGGCTACACCTTC. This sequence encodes CASSFTGQVGGMGYTF.

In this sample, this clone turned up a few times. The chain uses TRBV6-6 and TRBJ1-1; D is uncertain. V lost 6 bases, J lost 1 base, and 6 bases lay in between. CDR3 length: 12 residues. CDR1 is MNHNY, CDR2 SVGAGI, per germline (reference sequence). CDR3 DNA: TGTGCCAGCAGAACAGCGAACACTGAAGCTTTCTTT. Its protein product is CASRTANTEAFF.

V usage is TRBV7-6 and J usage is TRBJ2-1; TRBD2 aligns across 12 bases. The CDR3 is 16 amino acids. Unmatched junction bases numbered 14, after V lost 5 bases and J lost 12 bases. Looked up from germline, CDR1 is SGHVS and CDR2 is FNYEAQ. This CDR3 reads CASSDLRTSGGTSQFF. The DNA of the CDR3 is TGTGCCAGCAGCGACCTCCGTACTAGCGGGGGGACCTCGCAGTTCTTC.

Here the CDR3 DNA reads TGTGCCAGCAGTCCCGCGACAGGGGGAGGCACCGGGGAGCTGTTTTTT. Protein sequence: CASSPATGGGTGELFF. This chain joins TRBV27 and TRBJ2-2, with TRBD1 matching 9 bases. The CDR3 runs 16 residues. The junction had 8 bases not matched to a gene; V was cut back by 5 bases and J by 4 bases. CDR1 is MNHEY and CDR2 is SMNVEV in the germline V gene (reference sequence).

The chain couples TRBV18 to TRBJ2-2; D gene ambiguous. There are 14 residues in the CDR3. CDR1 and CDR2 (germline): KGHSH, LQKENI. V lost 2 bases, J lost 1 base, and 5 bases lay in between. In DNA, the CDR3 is TGTGCCAGCTCACCAACGGTGAACACCGGGGAGCTGTTTTTT. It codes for CASSPTVNTGELFF.

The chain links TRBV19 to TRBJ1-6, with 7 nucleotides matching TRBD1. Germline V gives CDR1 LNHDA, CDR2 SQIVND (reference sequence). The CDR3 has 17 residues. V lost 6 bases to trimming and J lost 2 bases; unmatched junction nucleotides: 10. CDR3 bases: TGTGCCAGTAGGTTTGGACAGGCCTCGACCTATAATTCACCCCTCCACTTT. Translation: CASRFGQASTYNSPLHF.

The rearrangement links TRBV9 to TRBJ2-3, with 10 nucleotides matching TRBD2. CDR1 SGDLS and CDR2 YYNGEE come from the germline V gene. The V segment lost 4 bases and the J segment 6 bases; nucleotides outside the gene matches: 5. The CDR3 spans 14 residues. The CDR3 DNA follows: TGTGCCAGCAGCAAGGGGACTAGCGCGGATACGCAGTATTTT. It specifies CASSKGTSADTQYF.

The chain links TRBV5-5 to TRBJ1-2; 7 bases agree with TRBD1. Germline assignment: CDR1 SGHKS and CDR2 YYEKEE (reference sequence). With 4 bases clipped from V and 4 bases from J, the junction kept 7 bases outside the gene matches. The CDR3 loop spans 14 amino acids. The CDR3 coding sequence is TGTGCCAGCAGCCGCGACAGGGTGGGCTATGGCTACACCTTC. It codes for CASSRDRVGYGYTF.

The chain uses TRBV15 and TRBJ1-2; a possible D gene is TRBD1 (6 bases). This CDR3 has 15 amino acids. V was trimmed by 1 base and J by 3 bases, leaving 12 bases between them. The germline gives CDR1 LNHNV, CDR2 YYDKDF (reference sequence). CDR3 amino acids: CATSRAGAFDYGYTF. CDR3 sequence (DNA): TGTGCCACCAGCAGAGCAGGGGCCTTTGACTATGGCTACACCTTC.

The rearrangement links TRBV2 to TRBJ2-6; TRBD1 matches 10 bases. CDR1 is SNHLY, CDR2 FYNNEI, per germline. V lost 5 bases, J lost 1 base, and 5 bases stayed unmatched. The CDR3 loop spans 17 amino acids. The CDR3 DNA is TGTGCCAGCAGTCAGGGACAGGGGATTTCTGGGGCCAACGTCCTGACTTTC. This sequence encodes CASSQGQGISGANVLTF.

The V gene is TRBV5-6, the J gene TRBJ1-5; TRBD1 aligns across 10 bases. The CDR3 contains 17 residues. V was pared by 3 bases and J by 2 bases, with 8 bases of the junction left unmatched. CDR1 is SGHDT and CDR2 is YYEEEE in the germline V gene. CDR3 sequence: CASSSRQGARGNQPQHF. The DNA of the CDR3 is TGTGCCAGCAGCTCCCGACAGGGGGCGCGAGGCAATCAGCCCCAGCATTTT.

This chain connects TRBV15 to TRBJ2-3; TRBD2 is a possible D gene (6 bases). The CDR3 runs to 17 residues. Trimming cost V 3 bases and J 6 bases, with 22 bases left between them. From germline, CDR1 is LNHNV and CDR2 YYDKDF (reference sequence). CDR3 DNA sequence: TGTGCCACCAGCAGTGCTACGTTCTGGGGCGGGGCGGATACGCAGTATTTT. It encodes CATSSATFWGGADTQYF.

CDR3 DNA sequence: TGTGCCAGCATCACCGCCTGGGGAGGGGAGCAGTACTTC. It is translated as CASITAWGGEQYF. The chain uses TRBV6-6 and TRBJ2-7; 7 nucleotides align to TRBD2. V dropped 7 bases and J dropped 7; count of bases not matched to a gene: 10. This CDR3 has 13 amino acids. CDR1 and CDR2 from the germline V gene are MNHNY and SVGAGI (reference sequence).

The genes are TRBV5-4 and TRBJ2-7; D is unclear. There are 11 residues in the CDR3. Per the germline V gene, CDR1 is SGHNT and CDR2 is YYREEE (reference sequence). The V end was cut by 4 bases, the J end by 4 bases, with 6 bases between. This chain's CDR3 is CASSGQYEQYF. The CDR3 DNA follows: TGTGCCAGCAGCGGGCAATACGAGCAGTACTTC.